These 25 T cell receptor beta chains share one sample of origin, sequenced in a study of regulatory T cells in long-lasting Graves disease (dated by TCRdb to the early 2020s). Explained via the paper, the time point label denotes: newly diagnosed GD, antithyroid drugs for less than 3 months. For both TCR sequencing and RNA sequencing, RNA was extracted from PBMCs in TRIzol. Library prep was done by multiplex PCR. TCRdb names Illumina HiSeq 4000 as the instrument used. CDR3 regions were amplified by Arm-PCR with iRepertoire HTBI primers to construct TCR beta libraries. Using fastp at Q25 and MiXCR, TCRdb reprocessed the public reads and kept productive beta chains. Entries are consolidated by CDR3 protein sequence, retaining the most common genes and DNA. The sample records under 700,000 distinct CDR3 sequences, 15% to 20% of which are singletons. 20% to 25% of the sample comes from the top ten. The same sample was also used in a study of T cells in Graves' hyperthyroidism and ophthalmopathy.

The material sequenced was peripheral blood mononuclear cells (PBMCs), taken at new diagnosis, from a patient treated with antithyroid drugs. These receptors all stem from a woman aged 40-65 years with Graves disease. Donor details come from another sample of the same person, matched by shared clones.

The chain couples TRBV7-8 to TRBJ1-1, with TRBD1 as a possible D gene (5 bases). Deletions cut 2 bases from V and 6 bases from J, with 13 bases between. The V gene's germline CDR1 is SGHVS and CDR2 FQNEAQ. This CDR3 region has 14 residues. The CDR3 DNA follows: TGTGCCAGCAGCTTAACGTCGGTGGGGGCTGAAGCTTTCTTT. Translating gives CASSLTSVGAEAFF.

This chain joins TRBV18 and TRBJ1-2, with D possibly matching TRBD1 (5 bases). The V gene lost 1 base and the J gene lost 10 bases, with 13 bases spanning the gap. Looked up from germline, CDR1 is KGHSH and CDR2 is LQKENI. This CDR3 contains 13 residues. CDR3 protein: CASSPQGRWSYTF. In DNA form, the CDR3 reads TGTGCCAGCTCACCACAGGGACGCTGGTCCTACACCTTC.

With regard to this clonotype: Possible read error: a much larger clone is one base away. The genes are TRBV4-1 and TRBJ1-2; D possibly corresponds to TRBD1 (6 bases). V shed 4 bases and J shed 2 bases, with 14 bases lying between them. This CDR3 contains 15 residues. CDR1 and CDR2 from the germline V gene are MGHRA and YSYEKL. CDR3 DNA: TGCGCCAGCAGCCGGTGGGGGCGGGGGAACTATGGCTACACCTTC. The encoded protein is CASSRWGRGNYGYTF.

In this sample, this clonotype turned up many times. V is TRBV7-9 and J is TRBJ1-1; D unclear. Germline V lookup: CDR1 SEHNR, CDR2 FQNEAQ (reference sequence). V lost 0 bases to trimming and J lost 1 base, with 9 bases between them. The CDR3 is 15 amino acids. The CDR3 reads CASSLARVGNTEAFF. The CDR3 nucleotides read TGTGCCAGCAGCTTAGCGCGGGTAGGGAACACTGAAGCTTTCTTT.

This clonotype appeared many times. The genes are TRBV28 and TRBJ2-7, with 8 bases aligning to TRBD1. Trimming at V came to 6 bases and at J to 2 bases, leaving 6 bases not matched to a gene. The CDR3 totals 14 residues. CDR1 MDHEN and CDR2 SYDVKM come from the germline V gene. Here the CDR3 DNA reads TGTGCCAGCAGCTCAGGGGGCAGCCCCTACGAGCAGTACTTC. Translated, it gives CASSSGGSPYEQYF.

Worth noting for this clonotype: A much larger clone is a single base away; this may be a read error. V is TRBV7-9 and J is TRBJ1-4; 9 bases align to TRBD1. The CDR3 is 17 residues long. Germline V gene sequence: CDR1 SEHNR, CDR2 FQNEAQ (reference sequence). Losses at the gene ends were 6 bases for V and 9 bases for J; bases not matched to a gene: 17. The CDR3: CASSLGTGSRRTKKLFF. In DNA, the CDR3 is TGTGCCAGCAGTCTTGGGACAGGGAGCCGACGAACGAAAAAACTGTTTTTT.

At least ten counts were recorded for this clonotype. The chain combines TRBV18 with TRBJ1-1, with a possible D match to TRBD1 (6 bases). CDR3 length: 15 amino acids. Germline CDR1 KGHSH, CDR2 LQKENI. V was clipped by 5 bases and J by 7 bases, with 20 bases between them. As DNA, the CDR3 is TGTGCCAGCTCAGGGACATCCCCGGGGAGTGGTGAAGCTTTCTTT. This codes for CASSGTSPGSGEAFF.

The J gene is TRBJ1-5, the V gene TRBV19, with TRBD1 matching 10 bases. Per germline, CDR1 LNHDA and CDR2 SQIVND (reference sequence). The CDR3 covers 16 residues. The J segment lost 5 bases and the V segment lost 6 bases, leaving 10 bases of the junction unmatched. This chain's CDR3 is CASSPGQGDAYQPQHF. CDR3 bases: TGTGCCAGTAGCCCCGGACAGGGGGACGCTTATCAGCCCCAGCATTTT. Full variable domain (rest looked up from reference TRBV19 and TRBJ1-5): DGGITQSPKYLFRKEGQNVTLSCEQNLNHDAMYWYRQDPGQGLRLIYYSQIVNDFQKGDIAEGYSVSREKKESFPLTVTSAQKNPTAFYLCASSPGQGDAYQPQHFGDGTRLSIL.

A few counts support this clonotype. The gene calls are TRBV9 and TRBJ1-3; D call uncertain. V dropped 2 bases and J dropped 0 bases, with 6 bases sitting between them. The length of the CDR3 is 14 residues. Germline values: CDR1 SGDLS, CDR2 YYNGEE. CDR3 nucleotide sequence: TGTGCCAGCAGCGTTACAGACTCTGGAAACACCATATATTTT. This sequence encodes CASSVTDSGNTIYF.

This clonotype was observed many times. The germline gene is not matched at one end of the junction; a read error may be the cause. In DNA, the CDR3 is TGCGCCAGCAGTCATCCGGGTCAGGGCACAGATACGCAGTATTTT. Its protein is CASSHPGQGTDTQYF. The J gene is TRBJ2-3, the V gene TRBV3-1; D is unresolved. CDR1 and CDR2 from the germline V gene are LGHDT and YNNKEL (reference sequence). The CDR3 runs to 15 residues.

About this clonotype itself: A read error may explain this, as a much larger clone is one base away. The chain is built from TRBV20-1 and TRBJ1-6; unclear D gene. The CDR3 loop spans 13 amino acids. CDR1 and CDR2 from the germline V gene are DFQATT and SNEGSKA (reference sequence). The CDR3 sequence is CSASYSPNSPPHF. CDR3 coding DNA: TGCAGTGCTAGCTACAGTCCGAATTCACCCCCCCACTTT.

This clonotype was seen many times. This chain joins TRBV5-6 and TRBJ1-1, with 9 bases that match TRBD1. With V trimmed by 0 bases and J by 3 bases, 0 bases remained unmatched. Germline V gene data show CDR1 as SGHDT and CDR2 as YYEEEE. CDR3 length equals 14 residues. In DNA, the CDR3 is TGTGCCAGCAGCTTGGGGACAGGGGACACTGAAGCTTTCTTT. Translating gives CASSLGTGDTEAFF.

This clonotype was seen more than once but under ten times. The chain employs TRBV5-5 and TRBJ2-2, with D uncertain. From germline, CDR1 is SGHKS and CDR2 YYEKEE (reference sequence). This CDR3 comprises 12 residues. With 6 bases removed from V and 9 bases from J, the gap between germline ends came to 12 bases. CDR3 sequence: CASIKNERELFF. The CDR3 nucleotides read TGTGCCAGCATCAAAAACGAGCGGGAGCTGTTTTTT. The entire variable domain, with the rest obtained from reference TRBV5-5 and TRBJ2-2, is as follows: DAGVTQSPTHLIKTRGQQVTLRCSPISGHKSVSWYQQVLGQGPQFIFQYYEKEERGRGNFPDRFSARQFPNYSSELNVNALLLGDSALYLCASIKNERELFFGEGSRLTVL.

In this sample, this clonotype turned up many times. The gene calls are TRBV12-5 and TRBJ2-1; D remains unclear. The germline V and J ends were trimmed by 0 bases and 4 bases, with 7 bases remaining between them. Germline V gene data show CDR1 as LGHNT and CDR2 as FRNRAP. This CDR3 spans 14 amino acids. As DNA, the CDR3 is TGTGCTAGTGGTTTGGTGCCCTGGTACAATGAGCAGTTCTTC. Its protein product is CASGLVPWYNEQFF.

This clonotype was seen at least ten times. This chain links TRBV2 with TRBJ2-1, with D possibly matching TRBD1 (8 bases). The CDR3 runs to 14 residues. Trimming left V 11 bases short and J 3 bases short, with 17 bases between. Germline assignment: CDR1 SNHLY and CDR2 FYNNEI. The CDR3 spells CAAGRDRSYNEQFF. For the CDR3, the DNA is TGTGCCGCGGGGAGGGACAGGAGCTACAATGAGCAGTTCTTC.

This clonotype was detected a few times. The gene calls are TRBV6-5 and TRBJ2-5; no firm D call. The ends were cut back, 0 bases at V and 0 bases at J, with 11 bases in the middle. Germline CDR1 is MNHEY and CDR2 is SVGAGI. The CDR3 length is 16 residues. CDR3 sequence (DNA): TGTGCCAGCAGTTACTCGTATGACAAGTACCAAGAGACCCAGTACTTC. This encodes CASSYSYDKYQETQYF.

Only a few counts were recorded for this clonotype. The chain joins TRBV28 to TRBJ2-3; a possible D gene is TRBD2 (7 bases). This CDR3 is 15 amino acids long. Between the trimmed V and J ends, which lost 5 bases and 4 bases, there was a span of 16 bases. CDR1 MDHEN and CDR2 SYDVKM come from the germline V gene. The CDR3: CASSPGGPPADTQYF. In DNA form, the CDR3 reads TGTGCCAGCAGTCCGGGGGGCCCGCCCGCAGATACGCAGTATTTT.

The chain employs TRBV6-1 and TRBJ2-1; D tentatively reads TRBD1 or TRBD2 (6 bases each). Gene TRBJ2-5 matches the end of the DNA better, so the J call may be wrong. This CDR3 region has 16 residues. Looked up from germline, CDR1 is MNHNS and CDR2 is SASEGT. CDR3 nucleotides: TGTGCCAGCAGACGCACACCTACGGGGGCGCAAGAGACCCAGTACTTC. Protein: CASRRTPTGAQETQYF.

This clonotype showed up just a few times. The chain recombines TRBV28 with TRBJ2-1, with 11 bases identical to TRBD1. This CDR3 contains 15 residues. Germline V lookup: CDR1 MDHEN, CDR2 SYDVKM. The J segment lost 5 bases and the V segment lost 6 bases, leaving 6 bases of the junction unmatched. This CDR3 reads CASSLGDRGNNEQFF. As DNA, the CDR3 is TGTGCCAGCAGCTTGGGGGACAGGGGGAACAATGAGCAGTTCTTC.

This clonotype was observed a few times. This chain joins TRBV10-3 and TRBJ2-6; D is uncertain. In germline, CDR1 is ENHRY, CDR2 SYGVKD. The V end lost 3 bases, the J end lost 0 bases, and 6 bases lay between the germline ends. This CDR3 comprises 15 residues. CDR3 loop: CAISDRFSGANVLTF. CDR3 DNA: TGTGCCATCAGTGACCGATTCTCTGGGGCCAACGTCCTGACTTTC.

V and J are TRBV5-1 and TRBJ1-3; D is possibly TRBD1 (5 bases). Germline V gene sequence: CDR1 SGHRS, CDR2 YFSETQ. The CDR3 consists of 13 residues. V was pared by 0 bases and J by 9 bases, with 10 bases between. Written as DNA, the CDR3 is TGCGCCAGCAGCTTGGAGGGGAGCCGCACCATATATTTT. This gives the protein CASSLEGSRTIYF. The entire variable domain, with the rest obtained from reference TRBV5-1 and TRBJ1-3, is as follows: KAGVTQTPRYLIKTRGQQVTLSCSPISGHRSVSWYQQTPGQGLQFLFEYFSETQRNKGNFPGRFSGRQFSNSRSEMNVSTLELGDSALYLCASSLEGSRTIYFGEGSWLTVV.

V is TRBV7-9 and J is TRBJ1-1, with D hard to call. V lost 0 bases, J lost 0 bases, and 14 bases lay in between. The CDR3 has 17 residues. From germline, CDR1 is SEHNR and CDR2 FQNEAQ (reference sequence). The chain's CDR3 is CASSLAPDTRMNTEAFF. In DNA, the CDR3 is TGTGCCAGCAGCTTAGCGCCCGACACCAGAATGAACACTGAAGCTTTCTTT.

This clonotype was seen many times. The chain couples TRBV4-1 to TRBJ2-7; D might be TRBD1 (5 bases). V was trimmed by 0 bases and J by 3 bases, leaving 9 bases between them. CDR1 is MGHRA and CDR2 is YSYEKL in the germline V gene. The CDR3 consists of 14 residues. CDR3 residues: CASSQEQGLYEQYF. In nucleotides, the CDR3 is TGCGCCAGCAGCCAAGAGCAGGGCCTCTACGAGCAGTACTTC.

This chain joins TRBV13 and TRBJ2-3; D might be TRBD1 (6 bases). V lost 2 bases and J lost 2, with 11 bases in between. The CDR3 consists of 15 residues. The germline V gene encodes CDR1 PRHDT and CDR2 FYEKMQ (reference sequence). This CDR3 is CASSLRTVVTDTQYF. The CDR3 DNA is TGTGCCAGCAGCTTAAGGACAGTGGTCACAGATACGCAGTATTTT.

This clonotype has a count of ten or more. The rearrangement uses TRBV11-2 and TRBJ2-7; D is possibly TRBD2 (6 bases). The CDR3 covers 17 residues. Germline CDR1 reads SGHAT; CDR2 reads FQNNGV. V was pared by 2 bases and J by 3 bases, with 20 bases between. The CDR3 region has the DNA TGTGCCAGCAGCTTAAGTGGAGGGCACCCGGGACGCTACGAGCAGTACTTC. Translating gives CASSLSGGHPGRYEQYF.